These 27 T cell receptor beta chains were all obtained from the same sample, sequenced in a study of long-term antiretroviral therapy in people with HIV. The run of the v3.0 immunoSEQ assay was at survey level. This table comes from immunoSEQ multiplex PCR, and its TCRdb copy is limited to in-frame clones, with some not included. The data contain tens of thousands of clones, just over 85% of them singletons. Sequencing was performed on unsorted PBMCs, taken 1.3 years after starting antiretroviral therapy. The receptors shown here come from a man in his 60s with HIV.

V and J are TRBV30 and TRBJ1-1; D ambiguous. Germline values: CDR1 GTSNPN, CDR2 SVGIG (reference sequence). The V and J ends lost 5 bases and 3 bases respectively, with 7 bases between them. The CDR3 loop spans 11 amino acids. CDR3 residues: CAWFSHTEAFF. Written as DNA, the CDR3 is TGTGCCTGGTTTAGTCACACTGAAGCTTTCTTT.

The V and J genes are TRBV27 and TRBJ1-6; 9 bases match TRBD1. The J segment lost 10 bases and the V segment lost 4 bases, leaving 11 bases of the junction unmatched. The CDR3 spans 16 residues. Germline CDR1 is MNHEY and CDR2 is SMNVEV (reference sequence). DNA of the CDR3: TGTGCCAGCAGTTCAGGGGGACAGGGAACCGAGTCACCCCTCCACTTT. Protein: CASSSGGQGTESPLHF.

The rearrangement joins TRBV5-1 to TRBJ1-6; 10 nucleotides agree with TRBD1. CDR3 length: 18 residues. Trimming removed 0 bases from V and 7 bases from J; junction bases left unmatched: 10. The germline V gene has CDR1 SGHRS and CDR2 YFSETQ. The CDR3 region has the DNA TGCGCCAGCAGCTTGGCCAGCGGACAGGGGGTCATGAATTCACCCCTCCACTTT. Residues: CASSLASGQGVMNSPLHF.

The chain joins TRBV19 to TRBJ1-1, with D hard to call. CDR3 size: 13 residues. The germline V and J ends were trimmed by 5 bases and 1 base, with 8 bases remaining between them. CDR1 LNHDA and CDR2 SQIVND come from the germline V gene (reference sequence). The CDR3 DNA is TGTGCCAGTAGTCTTCAGGAGAACACTGAAGCTTTCTTT. Translation gives CASSLQENTEAFF.

This clone came up a few times. This sequence joins TRBV2 and TRBJ1-5; D gene ambiguous. V shed 6 bases and J shed 6 bases, with 6 bases lying between them. Germline values: CDR1 SNHLY, CDR2 FYNNEI. This CDR3 contains 11 residues. CDR3 region: CASRLLQPQHF. The CDR3 DNA sequence: TGTGCCAGCAGGCTCCTTCAGCCCCAGCATTTT.

The rearrangement joins TRBV6-6 to TRBJ2-5; 7 bases fit TRBD1. CDR1 and CDR2 from the germline V gene are MNHNY and SVGAGI (reference sequence). This CDR3 has 16 amino acids. V lost 1 base and J lost 3; bases outside the gene matches: 8. The CDR3 sequence: CASSYWAGGVKETQYF. The DNA of the CDR3 is TGTGCCAGCAGTTACTGGGCAGGGGGAGTAAAAGAGACCCAGTACTTC.

The chain combines TRBV7-2 with TRBJ1-3, with unresolved D. CDR3 length equals 15 residues. Germline V gene lookup returns CDR1 SGHTA and CDR2 FQGNSA. V was shortened by 0 bases and J by 3 bases, with 9 bases between the two germline ends. This CDR3 reads CASSLAIGVGNTIYF. Written as DNA, the CDR3 is TGTGCCAGCAGCTTAGCGATCGGGGTTGGAAACACCATATATTTT.

This clone showed up just a few times. The chain carries TRBV5-1 and TRBJ2-2; 8 bases fit TRBD1. Losses at the gene ends were 5 bases for V and 5 bases for J; bases not matched to a gene: 8. The CDR3 consists of 15 residues. CDR1 and CDR2 (germline): SGHRS, YFSETQ. The CDR3: CASRKTQGATGELFF. In DNA form, the CDR3 reads TGCGCCAGCAGGAAAACGCAGGGGGCAACCGGGGAGCTGTTTTTT. Drawing the rest from reference TRBV5-1 and TRBJ2-2, the complete variable domain is KAGVTQTPRYLIKTRGQQVTLSCSPISGHRSVSWYQQTPGQGLQFLFEYFSETQRNKGNFPGRFSGRQFSNSRSEMNVSTLELGDSALYLCASRKTQGATGELFFGEGSRLTVL.

The chain joins TRBV5-3 to TRBJ2-1, with 13 bases aligning to TRBD2. Being an ORF, TRBV5-3 has a function that is uncertain. The CDR3 is made up of 21 amino acids. J was trimmed by 7 bases and V by 5 bases; bases with no gene match: 24. DNA of the CDR3: TGTGCCAGAAGGTCCCCACCGACGACTAGCGGGGGGCTCCCGCTGGGGAATGAGCAGTTCTTC. This codes for CARRSPPTTSGGLPLGNEQFF.

The genes are TRBV27 and TRBJ2-7, with D possibly TRBD2 on 6 matching bases. V was shortened by 0 bases and J by 5 bases, with 11 bases between the two germline ends. Per the germline V gene, CDR1 is MNHEY and CDR2 is SMNVEV (reference sequence). This CDR3 comprises 14 residues. CDR3 in DNA: TGTGCCAGCAGTTTATCGCGGGAAAGAGACGAGCAGTACTTC. Translated: CASSLSRERDEQYF.

The chain links TRBV2 to TRBJ2-3; D unclear. Germline V gene data show CDR1 as SNHLY and CDR2 as FYNNEI. This CDR3 has 12 residues. Trimming took 3 bases from V and 5 from J, leaving 6 bases between them. DNA for the CDR3: TGTGCCAGCAGTGACGAGGTAGATACGCAGTATTTT. Translated: CASSDEVDTQYF.

The V and J genes are TRBV18 and TRBJ1-5, with TRBD1 matching 9 bases. This CDR3 contains 15 residues. The germline V gene encodes CDR1 KGHSH and CDR2 LQKENI. V lost 6 bases, J lost 4 bases, and 7 bases stayed unmatched. This CDR3 reads CASSPGTGWNQPQHF. Here the CDR3 DNA reads TGTGCCAGCTCGCCCGGGACAGGGTGGAATCAGCCCCAGCATTTT.

This clone was seen once. V gene TRBV9 combines with J gene TRBJ2-7; TRBD1 or TRBD2 may be the D gene (6 bases each). Trimming removed 0 bases at V and 1 base at J, with 11 bases between. The CDR3 extends over 15 amino acids. Germline V lookup: CDR1 SGDLS, CDR2 YYNGEE. For the CDR3, the DNA is TGTGCCAGCAGCGTAGCAGTAGGGGGGTCCTACGAGCAGTACTTC. It translates to CASSVAVGGSYEQYF.

The chain couples TRBV2 to TRBJ2-2; D is unresolved. There are 14 residues in the CDR3. V lost 8 bases and J 0 bases, leaving 10 bases between the germline ends. Germline V gives CDR1 SNHLY, CDR2 FYNNEI. The CDR3 DNA sequence: TGTGCCAGCTTGAAACAGTCGAACACCGGGGAGCTGTTTTTT. Protein: CASLKQSNTGELFF.

The chain uses TRBV2 and TRBJ2-3; D perhaps matches TRBD2 (6 bases). Trimming took 8 bases from V and 4 from J, leaving 16 bases between them. The germline gives CDR1 SNHLY, CDR2 FYNNEI. The CDR3 is made up of 14 amino acids. The CDR3 DNA sequence: TGTGCCAGCCCGAGCCTAGCGACGTCAGATACGCAGTATTTT. It codes for CASPSLATSDTQYF.

This chain joins TRBV5-4 and TRBJ1-3; TRBD1 matches at 8 bases. This CDR3 is built from 19 residues. Trimming removed 3 bases from V and 0 bases from J; junction bases left unmatched: 14. Per the germline V gene, CDR1 is SGHNT and CDR2 is YYREEE (reference sequence). CDR3 protein: CASSSPPGQGESSGNTIYF. The CDR3 region has the DNA TGTGCCAGCAGCTCCCCACCCGGACAGGGTGAGAGCTCTGGAAACACCATATATTTT.

The chain carries TRBV14 and TRBJ2-1, with TRBD1 matching over 9 bases. Germline V gives CDR1 SGHDN, CDR2 FVKESK. The CDR3 sequence is 13 residues long. With 3 bases clipped from V and 6 bases from J, the junction kept 0 bases outside the gene matches. The CDR3 sequence: CASSQDRGNEQFF. In DNA form, the CDR3 reads TGTGCCAGCAGCCAGGACAGGGGCAATGAGCAGTTCTTC.

This clone was detected only a few times. The chain combines TRBV7-9 with TRBJ1-2, with D hard to call. V dropped 4 bases and J dropped 8 bases, with 11 bases sitting between them. From germline, CDR1 is SEHNR and CDR2 FQNEAQ (reference sequence). This CDR3 is 12 amino acids long. CDR3 residues: CASSSDPGGYTF. As DNA, the CDR3 is TGTGCCAGCAGCTCCGACCCGGGGGGCTACACCTTC. Looking up the rest from reference TRBV7-9 and TRBJ1-2 gives the full variable domain: DTGVSQNPRHKITKRGQNVTFRCDPISEHNRLYWYRQTLGQGPEFLTYFQNEAQLEKSRLLSDRFSAERPKGSFSTLEIQRTEQGDSAMYLCASSSDPGGYTFGSGTRLTVV.

The chain combines TRBV18 with TRBJ2-5; the D gene is possibly TRBD2 (6 bases). Per the germline V gene, CDR1 is KGHSH and CDR2 is LQKENI. The CDR3 is 17 amino acids. Trimming removed 4 bases from V and 1 base from J, with 19 bases in between. CDR3 amino acids: CASSLSSTQRAQETQYF. In DNA form, the CDR3 reads TGTGCCAGCTCACTAAGTTCCACGCAGCGGGCCCAAGAGACCCAGTACTTC.

The chain links TRBV5-6 to TRBJ2-1, with a possible D match to TRBD2 (5 bases). Germline lookup yields CDR1 SGHDT and CDR2 YYEEEE. V gave up 0 bases and J gave up 10 bases, with 8 bases separating them. CDR3 length: 12 residues. The CDR3 nucleotides are TGTGCCAGCAGCTTGGGAACTAGAGAGCAGTTCTTC. Translating gives CASSLGTREQFF.

This chain connects TRBV5-6 to TRBJ2-7; TRBD2 matches 7 bases. J lost 3 bases, V lost 4 bases, and 7 bases had no gene match. Germline-derived CDR1 and CDR2 are SGHDT and YYEEEE. The CDR3 length is 14 residues. The CDR3 region has the DNA TGTGCCAGCAGCCCCGGGGGAGGGGACTACGAGCAGTACTTC. Its protein product is CASSPGGGDYEQYF.

The rearrangement uses TRBV6-1 and TRBJ1-2; unclear D gene. This CDR3 contains 14 residues. In germline, CDR1 is MNHNS, CDR2 SASEGT. Trimming shortened V by 2 bases and J by 2 bases, and 9 bases separated the two germline ends. The CDR3 coding sequence is TGTGCCAGCAGTGAACACGGGCCAAACTATGGCTACACCTTC. Amino acid sequence: CASSEHGPNYGYTF.

The rearrangement joins TRBV19 to TRBJ2-7; D ambiguous. The length of the CDR3 is 13 residues. From germline, CDR1 is LNHDA and CDR2 SQIVND (reference sequence). V shed 3 bases and J shed 3 bases, with 9 bases lying between them. The CDR3 bases are TGTGCCAGTAGTATGGAACAGAACTACGAGCAGTACTTC. It specifies CASSMEQNYEQYF.

The chain's CDR3 is CASSIGARPDTQYF. CDR3 in DNA: TGTGCCAGTAGTATTGGAGCGCGGCCAGATACGCAGTATTTT. The V and J genes are TRBV19 and TRBJ2-3; D ambiguous. The CDR3 consists of 14 residues. Trimming cost V 3 bases and J 4 bases, with 11 bases left between them. Germline values: CDR1 LNHDA, CDR2 SQIVND (reference sequence).

This clone is a singleton in its sample. The chain recombines TRBV6-5 with TRBJ2-7, with D possibly being TRBD1 (6 bases). CDR3 size: 14 residues. Germline CDR1 and CDR2: MNHEY and SVGAGI. The V and J ends lost 2 bases and 2 bases respectively, with 10 bases between them. The CDR3 sequence is CASSYTQGTYEQYF. CDR3 nucleotide sequence: TGTGCCAGCAGTTACACCCAGGGGACCTACGAGCAGTACTTC.

The V call is TRBV5-6, the J call TRBJ1-5; D might be TRBD1 (6 bases). This CDR3 comprises 14 residues. Germline CDR1 SGHDT, CDR2 YYEEEE. Trimming cost V 5 bases and J 5 bases, with 14 bases left between them. In DNA, the CDR3 is TGTGCCAGCAGTCGTCGGGACACTGATCAGCCCCAGCATTTT. Protein: CASSRRDTDQPQHF.

The chain employs TRBV10-3 and TRBJ1-1; 12 positions match TRBD1. CDR3 size: 18 residues. V lost 1 base to trimming and J lost 4 bases; unmatched junction nucleotides: 10. Germline CDR1 ENHRY, CDR2 SYGVKD. CDR3 sequence (DNA): TGTGCCATCAGTGAGTTGCCGGGACAGGGGGCGCGAGGCACTGAAGCTTTCTTT. This translates into CAISELPGQGARGTEAFF.